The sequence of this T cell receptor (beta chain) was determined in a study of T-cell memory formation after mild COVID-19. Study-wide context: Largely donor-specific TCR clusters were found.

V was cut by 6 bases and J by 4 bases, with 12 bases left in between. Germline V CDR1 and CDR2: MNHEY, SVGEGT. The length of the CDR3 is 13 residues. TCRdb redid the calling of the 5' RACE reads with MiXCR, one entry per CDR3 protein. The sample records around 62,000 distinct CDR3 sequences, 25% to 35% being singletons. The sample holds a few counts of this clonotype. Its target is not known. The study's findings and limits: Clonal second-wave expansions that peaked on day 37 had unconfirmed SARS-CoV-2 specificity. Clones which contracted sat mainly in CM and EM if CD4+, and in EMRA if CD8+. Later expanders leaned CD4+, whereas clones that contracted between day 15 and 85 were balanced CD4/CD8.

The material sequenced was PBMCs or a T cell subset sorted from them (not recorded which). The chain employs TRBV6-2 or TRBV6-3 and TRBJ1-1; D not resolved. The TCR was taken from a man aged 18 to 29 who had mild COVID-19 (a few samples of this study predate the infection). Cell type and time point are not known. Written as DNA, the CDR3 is TGTGCCAGCAGACCTGGGGTAGGCACTGAAGCTTTCTTT. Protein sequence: CASRPGVGTEAFF.